A single sample is the source of the 2 T cell receptor beta chains below, sequenced in a study of metastatic and nonmetastatic thyroid tumors (dated by TCRdb to about 2020). Libraries were made using PCR. The listed sequencing device is Illumina HiSeq 4000. TCRdb handled the public reads itself, with Q25 trimming in fastp and clone calling in MiXCR, and kept productive beta chains. This sample is represented by around 19,000 clones; under 35% of them were singletons. The ten top clones hold 13% to 15% of the sample. Before undergoing thyroid surgery, none of the patients had been given any kind of treatment. Material for sequencing was blood. The receptors originated from a female donor with papillary thyroid cancer or a benign thyroid nodule (not recorded which). Some clones in this sample may be carry-over from other donors' samples.

In this sample, this clone is medium-sized (0.01 to 0.1%). This chain connects TRBV28 to TRBJ2-5; D call uncertain. Deletions cut 3 bases from V and 5 bases from J, with 7 bases between. CDR3 length equals 12 residues. Germline V CDR1 and CDR2: MDHEN, SYDVKM. As DNA, the CDR3 is TGTGCCAGCAGTTTTCTATGGGAGACCCAGTACTTC. Translation: CASSFLWETQYF. The full variable domain, in which reference TRBV28 and TRBJ2-5 provide the parts outside the CDR3, is DVKVTQSSRYLVKRTGEKVFLECVQDMDHENMFWYRQDPGLGLRLIYFSYDVKMKEKGDIPEGYSVSREKKERFSLILESASTNQTSMYLCASSFLWETQYFGPGTRLLVL.

By its share, this clone is medium-sized. The DNA of the CDR3 is TGTGCCAGCAGGAAAGGGACAATCTCCTACGAGCAGTACTTC. It specifies CASRKGTISYEQYF. This chain connects TRBV12-3 or TRBV12-4 to TRBJ2-7; D is perhaps TRBD1 (6 bases). Between the trimmed V and J ends, which lost 6 bases and 0 bases, there was a span of 12 bases. The CDR3 spans 14 residues.